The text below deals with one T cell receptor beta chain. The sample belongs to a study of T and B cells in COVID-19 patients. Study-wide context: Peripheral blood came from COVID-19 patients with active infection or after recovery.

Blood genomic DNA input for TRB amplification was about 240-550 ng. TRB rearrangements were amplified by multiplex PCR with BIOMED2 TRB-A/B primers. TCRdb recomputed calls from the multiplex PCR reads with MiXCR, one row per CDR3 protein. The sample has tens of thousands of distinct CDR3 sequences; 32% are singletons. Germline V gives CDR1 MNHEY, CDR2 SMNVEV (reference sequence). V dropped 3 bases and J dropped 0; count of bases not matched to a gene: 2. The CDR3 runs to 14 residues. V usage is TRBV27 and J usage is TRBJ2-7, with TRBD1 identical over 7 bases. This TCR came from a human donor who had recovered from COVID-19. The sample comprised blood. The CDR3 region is CASSFGTASYEQYF. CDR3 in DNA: TGTGCCAGCAGTTTCGGGACAGCCTCCTACGAGCAGTACTTC.